The 17 T cell receptor beta chains below all came from one sample that was sequenced in a study of cytomegalovirus exposure and HLA in healthy donors (dated by TCRdb to about 2017). The method was the immunoSEQ multiplex PCR assay. A mixture of 60 forward primers for TCR Vbeta segments and 13 reverse primers for TCR Jbeta segments was used in the multiplex PCR. The source is immuneACCESS, and TCRdb retained only in-frame sequences with V and J called. Part of the clones is not carried over; for the studies checked, unresolved V genes explain less than half of this, and the remainder is unexplained. The table for this sample lists tens of thousands of clones; about three quarters of them were counted only once. Of the sample, 10% falls within the top ten clones. Sequencing was carried out using PBMCs. The receptors shown here come from a man under 40 in good health and CMV-seropositive.

This chain uses TRBV5-5 with TRBJ2-5; 9 nucleotides line up with TRBD2. Judging by the DNA end, TRBJ2-7 fits better; the J call may be wrong. The CDR3 runs to 17 residues. CDR1 and CDR2 (germline): SGHKS, YYEKEE (reference sequence). CDR3 region: CASSLAASGALPYEQYF. CDR3 DNA sequence: TGTGCCAGCAGCTTGGCCGCTAGCGGGGCCCTACCCTACGAGCAGTACTTC.

The V and J genes are TRBV27 and TRBJ1-6; TRBD1 matches 7 bases. Germline assignment: CDR1 MNHEY and CDR2 SMNVEV (reference sequence). There are 16 residues in the CDR3. Losses at the gene ends were 5 bases for V and 14 bases for J; bases not matched to a gene: 18. The CDR3 loop reads CASSRKPGTVNASLHF. The CDR3 DNA reads TGTGCCAGCAGTAGAAAGCCGGGGACAGTTAATGCGTCCCTCCACTTT.

The chain uses TRBV19 and TRBJ1-5; the D gene is possibly TRBD1 (6 bases). Germline V gene lookup returns CDR1 LNHDA and CDR2 SQIVND (reference sequence). The CDR3 length is 15 residues. Between the trimmed V and J ends, which lost 2 bases and 2 bases, there was a span of 10 bases. Here the CDR3 reads CASSISSGGNQPQHF. The CDR3 DNA is TGTGCCAGTAGTATATCGTCAGGGGGCAATCAGCCCCAGCATTTT.

The genes are TRBV5-1 and TRBJ2-7; weak D call: TRBD1 (6 bases). The V and J ends lost 0 bases and 5 bases respectively, with 9 bases between them. This CDR3 comprises 13 residues. The V gene's germline CDR1 is SGHRS and CDR2 YFSETQ. The CDR3 DNA is TGCGCCAGCAGCTTGGTGGGGGCCCACGAGCAGTACTTC. Its protein is CASSLVGAHEQYF.

This clone was found a few times. The chain recombines TRBV4-2 with TRBJ2-7; D possibly corresponds to TRBD1 (6 bases). The V gene's germline CDR1 is LGHNA and CDR2 YNFKEQ. Trimming removed 0 bases from V and 0 bases from J, with 9 bases in between. The CDR3 length is 15 residues. CDR3 in amino acids: CASSQDPRGSYEQYF. The CDR3 DNA follows: TGTGCCAGCAGCCAAGATCCCAGGGGCTCCTACGAGCAGTACTTC.

This clone was observed a few times. CDR3 DNA: TGTGCCAGCAGCCTAGGACACAGCACAGATACGCAGTATTTT. This encodes CASSLGHSTDTQYF. The rearrangement links TRBV7-2 to TRBJ2-3, with D perhaps TRBD1 (5 bases). Germline-derived CDR1 and CDR2 are SGHTA and FQGNSA. Trimming removed 5 bases from V and 0 bases from J, with 9 bases in between. This CDR3 has 14 residues.

This chain joins TRBV20-1 and TRBJ1-3; D ambiguous. The CDR3 is 11 amino acids. CDR1 and CDR2 from the germline V gene are DFQATT and SNEGSKA (reference sequence). V gave up 5 bases and J gave up 4 bases, with 6 bases separating them. CDR3 coding DNA: TGCAGTGCTCCCTTAGGAAACACCATATATTTT. Translated, it gives CSAPLGNTIYF.

The V call is TRBV2, the J call TRBJ2-1; 8 nucleotides agree with TRBD2. CDR1 is SNHLY, CDR2 FYNNEI, per germline. The junction had 1 base not matched to a gene; V was cut back by 9 bases and J by 0 bases. This CDR3 has 13 amino acids. The CDR3 loop reads CARSGSSYNEQFF. CDR3 bases: TGTGCCAGAAGCGGGAGCTCCTACAATGAGCAGTTCTTC. The full variable domain, its missing parts supplied by reference TRBV2 and TRBJ2-1, is EPEVTQTPSHQVTQMGQEVILRCVPISNHLYFYWYRQILGQKVEFLVSFYNNEISEKSEIFDDQFSVERPDGSNFTLKIRSTKLEDSAMYFCARSGSSYNEQFFGPGTRLTVL.

J is TRBJ2-2 and V is TRBV4-2; 7 positions agree with TRBD1. This CDR3 spans 16 amino acids. Germline V gene lookup returns CDR1 LGHNA and CDR2 YNFKEQ. V lost 2 bases, J lost 2 bases, and 5 bases stayed unmatched. CDR3 region: CASSQPPGGNTGELFF. In DNA form, the CDR3 reads TGTGCCAGCAGCCAACCGCCAGGGGGTAACACCGGGGAGCTGTTTTTT.

The CDR3 loop reads CASSVRGYEQYF. The CDR3 region has the DNA TGTGCCAGCAGCGTACGGGGGTACGAGCAGTACTTC. The V and J genes are TRBV9 and TRBJ2-7; a weak D match, TRBD2 (6 bases). Trimming stripped 1 base from V and 4 bases from J, with 6 bases between. This CDR3 region has 12 residues. Germline loops: CDR1 SGDLS, CDR2 YYNGEE.

The chain is built from TRBV10-1 and TRBJ1-2; 7 bases are a match to TRBD1. With 4 bases clipped from V and 0 bases from J, the junction kept 11 bases outside the gene matches. This CDR3 is built from 17 residues. Germline CDR1 reads WNHNN; CDR2 reads SYGVQD (reference sequence). DNA for the CDR3: TGCGCCAGCAGTGTGCCAGGGGGTCGGTACTCTAACTATGGCTACACCTTC. Its protein product is CASSVPGGRYSNYGYTF.

V and J are TRBV5-1 and TRBJ1-1; D is ambiguous. The CDR3 runs to 13 residues. Per the germline V gene, CDR1 is SGHRS and CDR2 is YFSETQ. V lost 0 bases and J lost 3, with 6 bases in between. The CDR3 loop reads CASSLATDTEAFF. CDR3 DNA: TGCGCCAGCAGCTTGGCCACGGACACTGAAGCTTTCTTT. Looking up the rest from reference TRBV5-1 and TRBJ1-1 gives the full variable domain: KAGVTQTPRYLIKTRGQQVTLSCSPISGHRSVSWYQQTPGQGLQFLFEYFSETQRNKGNFPGRFSGRQFSNSRSEMNVSTLELGDSALYLCASSLATDTEAFFGQGTRLTVV.

The V gene is TRBV5-1, the J gene TRBJ2-5; TRBD2 might be the D (5 bases). The V gene lost 7 bases and the J gene lost 2 bases, with 15 bases spanning the gap. The CDR3 length is 14 residues. Germline V lookup: CDR1 SGHRS, CDR2 YFSETQ. The CDR3 coding sequence is TGCGCCAGCGGCGGAGGCAGTACACAAGAGACCCAGTACTTC. Residues: CASGGGSTQETQYF.

The V call is TRBV30, the J call TRBJ2-2; TRBD1 might be the D (6 bases). CDR3 size: 14 residues. Germline CDR1 is GTSNPN and CDR2 is SVGIG (reference sequence). V lost 3 bases, J lost 2 bases, and 10 bases lay in between. The CDR3 here is CAWRQGTNTGELFF. CDR3 DNA sequence: TGTGCCTGGAGACAGGGAACTAACACCGGGGAGCTGTTTTTT.

The chain uses TRBV7-8 and TRBJ2-3, with D possibly TRBD1 on 6 matching bases. V was clipped by 2 bases and J by 4 bases, with 19 bases between them. Germline assignment: CDR1 SGHVS and CDR2 FQNEAQ. The CDR3 covers 17 residues. As DNA, the CDR3 is TGTGCCAGCAGCTTACGGCAGGGGCCCTCCGAGGCAGATACGCAGTATTTT. It is translated as CASSLRQGPSEADTQYF. Full variable domain (outside the CDR3, taken from reference TRBV7-8 and TRBJ2-3): GAGVSQSPRYKVAKRGQDVALRCDPISGHVSLFWYQQALGQGPEFLTYFQNEAQLDKSGLPSDRFFAERPEGSVSTLKIQRTQQEDSAVYLCASSLRQGPSEADTQYFGPGTRLTVL.

This chain joins TRBV29-1 and TRBJ1-2; 7 bases line up with TRBD1. The CDR3 spans 11 residues. J gave up 2 bases and V 8 bases, and 2 bases lay outside the gene matches. CDR1 and CDR2 (germline): SQVTM, ANQGSEA. CDR3: CSTGQNYGYTF. CDR3 bases: TGCAGCACGGGACAGAACTATGGCTACACCTTC.

The chain couples TRBV27 to TRBJ2-2; a weak D match, TRBD1 (6 bases). V was pared by 2 bases and J by 7 bases, with 8 bases between. The CDR3 is made up of 13 amino acids. CDR1 and CDR2 (germline): MNHEY, SMNVEV (reference sequence). The CDR3 nucleotides read TGTGCCAGCAGTTTACAGGGGAACGGGGAGCTGTTTTTT. It yields the protein CASSLQGNGELFF.